What follows are 20 T cell receptor beta chains derived from one specimen sequenced in a study of T cell responses to AZD1222 COVID-19 vaccine (TCRdb year 2021). Reading the label with the study, this specimen's time point is: about 28 days (+/-7) after the second vaccine dose. Library preparation was by the immunoSEQ multiplex PCR assay. In its TCRdb copy, this immuneACCESS table keeps in-frame sequences only and misses some clones. Where compared with another copy, unresolved V genes explain less than half of these, and the others have no known cause. The sample table shows about 140,000 clones, and 85% to 95% are seen once. 3% to 4% of the sample belongs to the ten largest clones. The input for sequencing was peripheral blood, taken 28 days after the second AZD1222 dose. The source is an adult who received the AZD1222 COVID-19 vaccine.

V usage is TRBV6-1 and J usage is TRBJ1-2; D unclear. The CDR3 runs to 13 residues. Germline V CDR1 and CDR2: MNHNS, SASEGT. The V end lost 2 bases, the J end lost 4 bases, and 8 bases lay between the germline ends. The DNA of the CDR3 is TGTGCCAGCAGTGAACCCGCGGGCTATGGCTACACCTTC. This gives the protein CASSEPAGYGYTF.

This sequence joins TRBV7-9 and TRBJ2-5, with TRBD2 as a possible D gene (7 bases). The CDR3 is 15 residues long. V lost 5 bases to trimming and J lost 5 bases, with 18 bases between them. CDR1 and CDR2 from the germline V gene are SEHNR and FQNEAQ (reference sequence). The CDR3 nucleotides are TGTGCCAGCAGCCCTTCCGGGGGGCTGGAGGAGACCCAGTACTTC. Its protein product is CASSPSGGLEETQYF.

The chain joins TRBV7-6 to TRBJ1-2; D perhaps matches TRBD1 (6 bases). Trimming took off 4 bases at V and 9 bases at J, with 18 bases between the two ends. Per germline, CDR1 SGHVS and CDR2 FNYEAQ. This CDR3 has 14 amino acids. In DNA, the CDR3 is TGTGCCAGCAGCTCTGACAGGAGGTTGGGACGCTACACCTTC. Amino acids: CASSSDRRLGRYTF.

In this sample, this clone turned up once. The chain recombines TRBV5-1 with TRBJ1-5, with no clear D. CDR3 size: 13 residues. Trimming removed 0 bases at V and 2 bases at J, with 3 bases between. CDR1 is SGHRS and CDR2 is YFSETQ in the germline V gene. CDR3 DNA: TGCGCCAGCAGCTTGGCCGGCAATCAGCCCCAGCATTTT. It yields the protein CASSLAGNQPQHF. Complete variable domain (other parts from reference TRBV5-1 and TRBJ1-5): KAGVTQTPRYLIKTRGQQVTLSCSPISGHRSVSWYQQTPGQGLQFLFEYFSETQRNKGNFPGRFSGRQFSNSRSEMNVSTLELGDSALYLCASSLAGNQPQHFGDGTRLSIL.

The chain is built from TRBV19 and TRBJ1-4; D is perhaps TRBD1 (5 bases). V dropped 4 bases and J dropped 8 bases, with 17 bases sitting between them. Germline CDR1 and CDR2: LNHDA and SQIVND (reference sequence). This CDR3 is built from 15 residues. The CDR3 spells CASSTLRGAGEKLFF. The CDR3 coding sequence is TGTGCCAGTAGTACCCTCCGCGGGGCAGGGGAAAAACTGTTTTTT.

The chain recombines TRBV2 with TRBJ2-4; D remains ambiguous. The CDR3 has 13 residues. The germline V gene has CDR1 SNHLY and CDR2 FYNNEI. Trimming shortened V by 10 bases and J by 1 base, and 11 bases separated the two germline ends. CDR3 protein: CATSLEAKNIQYF. The CDR3 bases are TGTGCCACGTCCTTAGAGGCCAAAAACATTCAGTACTTC.

The genes are TRBV6-5 and TRBJ1-6; D not resolved. V gave up 6 bases and J gave up 9 bases, with 18 bases separating them. Germline V gene lookup returns CDR1 MNHEY and CDR2 SVGAGI. This CDR3 has 15 amino acids. The CDR3 coding sequence is TGTGCCAGCAGCCAGAATGTCGGGTCTGGTTCACCCCTCCACTTT. Translation: CASSQNVGSGSPLHF.

The chain joins TRBV7-2 to TRBJ1-3; TRBD1 might be the D (6 bases). This CDR3 has 15 amino acids. Trimming removed 6 bases from V and 1 base from J, with 13 bases in between. The germline V gene encodes CDR1 SGHTA and CDR2 FQGNSA. For the CDR3, the DNA is TGTGCCAGCAGGCCTAACAGGGTGTCTGGAAACACCATATATTTT. It codes for CASRPNRVSGNTIYF. The complete variable domain, with remaining parts taken from reference TRBV7-2 and TRBJ1-3, reads GAGVSQSPSNKVTEKGKDVELRCDPISGHTALYWYRQSLGQGLEFLIYFQGNSAPDKSGLPSDRFSAERTGGSVSTLTIQRTQQEDSAVYLCASRPNRVSGNTIYFGEGSWLTVV.

This chain connects TRBV14 to TRBJ1-2; no clear D gene. V shed 4 bases and J shed 8 bases, with 26 bases lying between them. Per the germline V gene, CDR1 is SGHDN and CDR2 is FVKESK. This CDR3 region has 17 residues. The CDR3 protein is CASSPLTRVDRTGGYTF. The CDR3 nucleotides are TGTGCCAGCAGCCCTTTGACACGGGTGGACCGGACGGGCGGCTACACCTTC.

The chain employs TRBV29-1 and TRBJ2-5; D possibly matches TRBD1 or TRBD2 (6 bases each). Per germline, CDR1 SQVTM and CDR2 ANQGSEA. The CDR3 has 12 residues. The V end was cut by 4 bases, the J end by 5 bases, with 11 bases between. The CDR3 DNA is TGCAGCGTTGCTACAGGGAGGGAGACCCAGTACTTC. Translating gives CSVATGRETQYF.

The chain uses TRBV11-2 and TRBJ1-5, with no clear D. Germline CDR1 reads SGHAT; CDR2 reads FQNNGV. V dropped 1 base and J dropped 2 bases, with 9 bases sitting between them. The CDR3 has 15 residues. The CDR3 nucleotides are TGTGCCAGCAGCTTAGGTAATACCCGCAATCAGCCCCAGCATTTT. The encoded protein is CASSLGNTRNQPQHF. The whole variable domain, remainder taken from reference TRBV11-2 and TRBJ1-5, is EAGVAQSPRYKIIEKRQSVAFWCNPISGHATLYWYQQILGQGPKLLIQFQNNGVVDDSQLPKDRFSAERLKGVDSTLKIQPAKLEDSAVYLCASSLGNTRNQPQHFGDGTRLSIL.

This chain uses TRBV28 with TRBJ1-2; weak D call: TRBD1 (5 bases). The germline V gene has CDR1 MDHEN and CDR2 SYDVKM. CDR3 length equals 16 residues. Trimming took off 6 bases at V and 7 bases at J, with 24 bases between the two ends. CDR3 amino acids: CASRKPGDVLGGGYTF. CDR3 bases: TGTGCCAGCAGAAAGCCGGGGGACGTACTCGGGGGTGGCTACACCTTC.

The chain carries TRBV6-5 and TRBJ1-5; D uncertain. The germline CDR1 and CDR2 sequences are MNHEY and SVGAGI. The V and J ends lost 6 bases and 4 bases respectively, with 10 bases between them. The CDR3 contains 13 residues. The CDR3 DNA reads TGTGCCAGCAGACGAGAGGGTAATCAGCCCCAGCATTTT. Translated: CASRREGNQPQHF.

This chain uses TRBV19 with TRBJ2-1; no reliable D call. The V end was cut by 3 bases, the J end by 8 bases, with 5 bases between. Germline CDR1 and CDR2: LNHDA and SQIVND (reference sequence). There are 11 residues in the CDR3. The CDR3 spells CASSISYEQFF. In nucleotides, the CDR3 is TGTGCCAGTAGTATTTCCTATGAGCAGTTCTTC.

This clone has just a few counts. This chain uses TRBV4-2 with TRBJ1-5, with D unclear. V dropped 4 bases and J dropped 1 base, with 11 bases sitting between them. The CDR3 contains 15 residues. Per the germline V gene, CDR1 is LGHNA and CDR2 is YNFKEQ. The CDR3 DNA follows: TGTGCCAGCAGCCCCAGTCAGTCCAGCAATCAGCCCCAGCATTTT. It encodes CASSPSQSSNQPQHF.

In its sample, this clone was seen once. The chain recombines TRBV10-3 with TRBJ2-7; D unclear. Germline lookup yields CDR1 ENHRY and CDR2 SYGVKD. This CDR3 is 15 amino acids long. The V gene lost 2 bases and the J gene lost 5 bases, with 16 bases spanning the gap. The CDR3 coding sequence is TGTGCCATCAGTGAGGTCGAAAGAGGTTCACACGAGCAGTACTTC. Translation gives CAISEVERGSHEQYF.

The gene calls are TRBV19 and TRBJ1-1; D unresolved. V was shortened by 1 base and J by 7 bases, with 22 bases between the two germline ends. Germline values: CDR1 LNHDA, CDR2 SQIVND (reference sequence). This CDR3 is built from 17 residues. The CDR3 reads CASSIAKPSPVILEAFF. CDR3 bases: TGTGCCAGTAGTATAGCCAAACCCAGCCCCGTGATACTTGAAGCTTTCTTT.

The V gene is TRBV6-5, the J gene TRBJ1-3, with D possibly being TRBD1 (5 bases). V was clipped by 0 bases and J by 9 bases, with 12 bases between them. This CDR3 comprises 14 residues. The germline V gene encodes CDR1 MNHEY and CDR2 SVGAGI. DNA for the CDR3: TGTGCCAGCAGTTACTCTATTCAGGGATCCACCATATATTTT. As protein: CASSYSIQGSTIYF.

The V gene is TRBV5-4, the J gene TRBJ2-2; 16 positions agree with TRBD2. Germline-derived CDR1 and CDR2 are SGHNT and YYREEE (reference sequence). J was trimmed by 5 bases and V by 3 bases; bases with no gene match: 4. The CDR3 runs 17 residues. CDR3 nucleotide sequence: TGTGCCAGCAGCTCCGGGACTAGCGGGAGGGCGACCGGGGAGCTGTTTTTT. Protein: CASSSGTSGRATGELFF.

With regard to this clone: Other DNA sequences from this sample encode an identical CDR3 as well. The chain carries TRBV3-1 (or the pseudogene TRBV3-2) and TRBJ2-1; perhaps D is TRBD1 or TRBD2 (5 bases each). Trimming took off 3 bases at V and 5 bases at J, with 8 bases between the two ends. The CDR3 length is 13 residues. Germline V gene lookup returns CDR1 LGHDT and CDR2 YNNKEL (reference sequence). CDR3 sequence reads: CASSQGTHNEQFF. CDR3 in DNA: TGTGCCAGCAGCCAGGGGACCCACAATGAGCAGTTCTTC.